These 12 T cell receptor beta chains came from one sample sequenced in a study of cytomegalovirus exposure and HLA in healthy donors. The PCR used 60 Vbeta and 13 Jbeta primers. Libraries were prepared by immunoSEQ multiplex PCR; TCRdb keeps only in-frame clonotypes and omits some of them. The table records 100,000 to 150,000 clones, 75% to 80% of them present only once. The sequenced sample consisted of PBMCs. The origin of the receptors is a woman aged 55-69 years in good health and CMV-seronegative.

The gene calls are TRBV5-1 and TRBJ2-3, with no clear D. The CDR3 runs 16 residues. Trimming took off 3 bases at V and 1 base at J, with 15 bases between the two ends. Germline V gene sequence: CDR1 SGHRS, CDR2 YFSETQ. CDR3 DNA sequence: TGCGCCAGCAGCTCCCCCATTGGGCAGCGCACAGATACGCAGTATTTT. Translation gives CASSSPIGQRTDTQYF.

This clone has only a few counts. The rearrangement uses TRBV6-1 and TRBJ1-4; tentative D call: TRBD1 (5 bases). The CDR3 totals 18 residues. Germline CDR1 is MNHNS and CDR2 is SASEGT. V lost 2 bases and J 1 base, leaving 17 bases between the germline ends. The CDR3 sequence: CASSERSPGGGTNEKLFF. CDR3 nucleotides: TGTGCCAGCAGTGAAAGGTCGCCCGGGGGTGGAACTAATGAAAAACTGTTTTTT.

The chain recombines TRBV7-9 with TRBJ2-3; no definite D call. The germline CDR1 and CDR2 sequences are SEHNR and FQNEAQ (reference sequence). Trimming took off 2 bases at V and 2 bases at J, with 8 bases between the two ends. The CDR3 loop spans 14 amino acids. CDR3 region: CASSLSQNTDTQYF. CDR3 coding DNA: TGTGCCAGCAGCTTATCACAGAACACAGATACGCAGTATTTT. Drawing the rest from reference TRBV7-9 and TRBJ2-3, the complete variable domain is DTGVSQNPRHKITKRGQNVTFRCDPISEHNRLYWYRQTLGQGPEFLTYFQNEAQLEKSRLLSDRFSAERPKGSFSTLEIQRTEQGDSAMYLCASSLSQNTDTQYFGPGTRLTVL.

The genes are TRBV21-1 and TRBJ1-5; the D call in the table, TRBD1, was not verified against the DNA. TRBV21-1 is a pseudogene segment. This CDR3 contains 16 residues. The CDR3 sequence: CASSLPGDVSNQPQHF. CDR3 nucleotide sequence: TGTGCCAGCAGCCTCCCAGGGGACGTGAGCAATCAGCCCCAGCATTTT.

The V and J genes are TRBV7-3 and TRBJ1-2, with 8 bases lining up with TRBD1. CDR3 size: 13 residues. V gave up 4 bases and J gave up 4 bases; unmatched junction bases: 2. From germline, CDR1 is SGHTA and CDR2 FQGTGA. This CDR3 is CASSSTGGYGYTF. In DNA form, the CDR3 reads TGTGCCAGCAGCTCTACAGGGGGCTATGGCTACACCTTC.

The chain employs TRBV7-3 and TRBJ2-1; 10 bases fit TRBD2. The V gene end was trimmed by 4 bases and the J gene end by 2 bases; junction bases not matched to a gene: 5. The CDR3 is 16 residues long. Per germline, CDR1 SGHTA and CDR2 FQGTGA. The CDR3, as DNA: TGTGCCAGCAGCTCCACCGGACTAGCGGCCTACAATGAGCAGTTCTTC. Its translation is CASSSTGLAAYNEQFF.

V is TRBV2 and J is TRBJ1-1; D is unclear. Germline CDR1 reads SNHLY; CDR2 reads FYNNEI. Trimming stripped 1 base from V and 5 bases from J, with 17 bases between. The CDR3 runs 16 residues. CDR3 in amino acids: CASSEGAMSGFTEAFF. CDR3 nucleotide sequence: TGTGCCAGCAGTGAAGGGGCAATGTCGGGGTTTACTGAAGCTTTCTTT.

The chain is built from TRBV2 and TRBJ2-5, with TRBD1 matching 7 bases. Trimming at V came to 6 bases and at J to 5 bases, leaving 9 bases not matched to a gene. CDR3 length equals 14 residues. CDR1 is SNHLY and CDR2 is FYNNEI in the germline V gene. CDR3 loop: CASRVQGNAETQYF. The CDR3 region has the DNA TGTGCCAGCAGAGTACAGGGGAATGCGGAGACCCAGTACTTC.

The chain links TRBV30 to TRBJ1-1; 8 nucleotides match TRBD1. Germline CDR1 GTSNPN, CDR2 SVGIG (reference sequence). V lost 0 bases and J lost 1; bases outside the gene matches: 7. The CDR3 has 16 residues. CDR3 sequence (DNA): TGTGCCTGGAGTGTTTTGCAGGGGGCCCCGAACACTGAAGCTTTCTTT. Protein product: CAWSVLQGAPNTEAFF.

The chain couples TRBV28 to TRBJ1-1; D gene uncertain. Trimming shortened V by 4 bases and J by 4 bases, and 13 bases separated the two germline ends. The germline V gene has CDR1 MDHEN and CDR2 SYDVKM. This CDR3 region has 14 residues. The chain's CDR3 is CASSSAGIFTEAFF. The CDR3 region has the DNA TGTGCCAGCAGTTCCGCCGGGATTTTCACTGAAGCTTTCTTT.

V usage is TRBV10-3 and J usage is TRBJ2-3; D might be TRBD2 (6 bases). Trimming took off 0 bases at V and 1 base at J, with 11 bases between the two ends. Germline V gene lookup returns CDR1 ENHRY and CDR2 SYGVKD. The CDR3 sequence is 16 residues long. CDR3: CAISESGGIRTDTQYF. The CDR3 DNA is TGTGCCATCAGTGAGTCGGGGGGTATTCGCACAGATACGCAGTATTTT.

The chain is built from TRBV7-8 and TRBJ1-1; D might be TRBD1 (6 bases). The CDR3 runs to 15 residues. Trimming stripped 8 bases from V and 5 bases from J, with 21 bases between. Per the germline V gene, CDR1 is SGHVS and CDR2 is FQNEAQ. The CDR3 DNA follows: TGTGCCAGCCAACATAGGCGGGGGGCGCTGACTGAAGCTTTCTTT. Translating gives CASQHRRGALTEAFF.